A selection of T cell receptor beta chains follows, all from one sample in a study of CD8+ T cells in alopecia areata. Here immunoSEQ multiplex PCR was the method, and the copy in TCRdb shows in-frame clones only, minus some. The sample lists 95,000 to 150,000 clones; over 60% were seen once. The sample was CD4+ T cells sorted from blood, taken at week 4, from a patient treated with tofacitinib. The receptors stem from a human donor with alopecia areata. Both conserved end residues are part of each CDR3. A D gene is named only where the DNA matches it firmly. Clone sizes are given selectively: once, few, many, or a class where the clone is expanded.

J gene	D gene	clone size	V gene	CDR3 protein	CDR3 DNA
TRBJ2-5	NA	few	TRBV5-1	CASSLRDQETQYF	TGCGCCAGCAGCTTGCGGGACCAAGAGACCCAGTACTTC
TRBJ2-7	NA	few	TRBV5-6	CASSFSYEQYF	TGTGCCAGCAGCTTCTCCTACGAGCAGTACTTC
TRBJ1-5	NA	NA	TRBV2	CASSGGRSSPGNQPQHF	TGTGCCAGCAGTGGGGGCAGAAGTAGCCCGGGCAATCAGCCCCAGCATTTT
TRBJ1-2	NA	NA	TRBV5-1	CASSQDGSYGYTF	TGCGCCAGCAGCCAGGATGGATCCTATGGCTACACCTTC
TRBJ2-5	NA	NA	TRBV27	CASSAGQLQETQYF	TGTGCCAGCAGTGCCGGACAGCTGCAAGAGACCCAGTACTTC
TRBJ2-5	TRBD2	NA	TRBV13	CASSLPGGVETQYF	TGTGCCAGCAGCCTCCCCGGGGGGGTAGAGACCCAGTACTTC
TRBJ2-3	NA	NA	TRBV29-1	CSVGITSTDTQYF	TGCAGCGTGGGTATTACGAGCACAGATACGCAGTATTTT
TRBJ2-3	NA	NA	TRBV7-2	CASSPGLEADTQYF	TGTGCCAGCAGCCCAGGGCTAGAGGCAGATACGCAGTATTTT
TRBJ1-1	TRBD1	NA	TRBV6-1	CASSGNRGSTEAFF	TGTGCCAGCAGTGGAAACAGGGGGAGCACTGAAGCTTTCTTT
TRBJ1-5	TRBD1	NA	TRBV6-6	CASSGQGRHQPQHF	TGTGCCAGCAGTGGACAGGGCAGGCATCAGCCCCAGCATTTT
TRBJ1-2	NA	NA	TRBV9	CASSPVRVGYTF	TGTGCCAGCAGCCCCGTTAGGGTTGGCTACACCTTC
TRBJ2-6	NA	NA	TRBV10-3	CASSIITTYSGANVLTF	TGTGCCTCATCGATTATCACAACCTACTCTGGGGCCAACGTCCTGACTTTC
TRBJ2-1	TRBD2	NA	TRBV7-2	CASSPGLAGEQFF	TGTGCCAGCAGCCCGGGACTAGCTGGTGAGCAGTTCTTC
TRBJ2-2	NA	NA	TRBV29-1	CGLASNTGELFF	TGCGGGCTTGCCTCGAACACCGGGGAGCTGTTTTTT
TRBJ2-7	NA	few	TRBV5-1	CASSLVSSYEQYF	TGCGCCAGCAGCTTGGTCAGCTCCTACGAGCAGTACTTC
TRBJ1-2	NA	NA	TRBV25-1	CASSEGGGYTF	TGTGCCAGCAGTGAAGGGGGAGGCTACACCTTC
TRBJ2-2	NA	NA	TRBV27	CASSLGRTGELFF	TGTGCCAGCAGTTTGGGGAGGACCGGGGAGCTGTTTTTT
TRBJ2-7	TRBD2	NA	TRBV5-4	CASSKGLAGEDEQYF	TGTGCCAGCAGCAAGGGACTAGCGGGAGAGGACGAGCAGTACTTC
TRBJ2-2	NA	NA	TRBV30	CAWMGQSGGELFF	TGTGCCTGGATGGGGCAGTCTGGCGGGGAGCTGTTTTTT
TRBJ2-7	TRBD2	NA	TRBV11-1	CASSLAGGPRDEQYF	TGTGCCAGCAGCTTAGCGGGAGGGCCAAGGGACGAGCAGTACTTC
TRBJ2-7	TRBD1	NA	TRBV25-1	CASSPPGTGSYEQYF	TGTGCCAGCAGTCCTCCTGGGACAGGGTCCTACGAGCAGTACTTC
TRBJ2-2	NA	NA	TRBV4-3	CASSQDPPWENTGELFF	TGCGCCAGCAGCCAAGATCCCCCCTGGGAGAACACCGGGGAGCTGTTTTTT
TRBJ2-5	NA	once	TRBV5-1	CASSLVAGVGETQYF	TGCGCCAGCAGCTTGGTTGCTGGAGTTGGAGAGACCCAGTACTTC
TRBJ2-1	TRBD2	NA	TRBV30	CAWRRTSGRPNEQFF	TGTGCCTGGAGGAGAACTAGCGGGAGGCCCAATGAGCAGTTCTTC
TRBJ2-2	NA	NA	TRBV15	CATSNPLGWTGELFF	TGTGCCACCAGCAACCCCCTAGGGTGGACCGGGGAGCTGTTTTTT
TRBJ2-3	TRBD2	NA	TRBV5-1	CASSLDPSGSTDTQYF	TGCGCCAGCAGCTTGGACCCTAGCGGGAGCACAGATACGCAGTATTTT
TRBJ2-2	NA	once	TRBV7-9	CASSLADPGFLLFF	TGTGCCAGCAGCTTAGCGGATCCAGGGTTCTTGCTGTTTTTT
TRBJ1-2	NA	NA	TRBV27	CASSLSFSGRGYTF	TGTGCCAGCAGTTTATCTTTCTCTGGTCGCGGCTACACCTTC
TRBJ1-5	NA	NA	TRBV30	CAWSVGHNQPQHF	TGTGCCTGGAGTGTCGGACACAATCAGCCCCAGCATTTT
TRBJ2-7	NA	NA	TRBV5-1	CASSLDPFSYEQYF	TGCGCCAGCAGCTTGGACCCCTTCTCCTACGAGCAGTACTTC
TRBJ2-3	TRBD2	NA	TRBV6-6	CASSDSTSGGADTQYF	TGTGCCAGCAGTGACTCGACTAGCGGGGGGGCAGATACGCAGTATTTT
TRBJ2-5	TRBD2	few	TRBV5-1	CASTPGLAGDPYQETQYF	TGCGCCAGCACCCCGGGACTAGCGGGGGACCCCTACCAAGAGACCCAGTACTTC
TRBJ2-3	NA	NA	TRBV5-1	CASNQGVGTDTQYF	TGCGCCAGCAACCAAGGGGTGGGGACAGATACGCAGTATTTT
TRBJ2-1	NA	NA	TRBV7-9	CASSLQGPRYNEQFF	TGTGCCAGCAGCTTACAGGGGCCCCGCTACAATGAGCAGTTCTTC
TRBJ1-2	NA	NA	TRBV4-1	CASSPLDSLYGYTF	TGCGCCAGCAGCCCCCTGGACAGCCTCTATGGCTACACCTTC
TRBJ1-6	TRBD1	NA	TRBV25-1	CASEPGQINSPLHF	TGTGCCAGCGAGCCGGGACAGATTAATTCACCCCTCCACTTT
TRBJ2-5	NA	NA	TRBV29-1	CSVVDSSQETQYF	TGCAGCGTTGTAGACAGTTCTCAAGAGACCCAGTACTTC
TRBJ2-7	TRBD2	NA	TRBV28	CASSSPAPSGGRAREQYF	TGTGCCAGCAGTTCACCGGCGCCGTCCGGCGGGAGGGCTCGGGAGCAGTACTTC
TRBJ1-2	NA	NA	TRBV4-2	CASSQSEMVVGYTF	TGTGCCAGCAGCCAAAGTGAGATGGTAGTTGGCTACACCTTC
TRBJ1-2	TRBD1	NA	TRBV7-2	CASSNRQGNYGYTF	TGTGCCAGCAGCAATCGACAGGGGAACTATGGCTACACCTTC
TRBJ2-5	NA	NA	TRBV6-1	CASSDLTRSRETQYF	TGTGCCAGCAGTGACTTGACCCGGAGCCGGGAGACCCAGTACTTC
TRBJ2-3	TRBD2	few	TRBV2	CASRLAGSYDTQYF	TGTGCCAGCAGGCTAGCGGGGTCTTACGATACGCAGTATTTT
TRBJ1-2	TRBD1	NA	TRBV19	CASSVDRDYGYTF	TGTGCCAGTAGTGTCGACAGGGACTATGGCTACACCTTC
TRBJ2-7	NA	few	TRBV6-6	CASSYESEQYF	TGTGCCAGCAGTTACGAAAGCGAGCAGTACTTC
TRBJ2-7	NA	NA	TRBV30	CAWSKSGYEQYF	TGTGCCTGGAGTAAATCCGGTTACGAGCAGTACTTC
TRBJ2-7	NA	NA	TRBV15	CATSRAGTEGYEQYF	TGTGCCACCAGCAGAGCCGGGACTGAGGGGTACGAGCAGTACTTC
TRBJ1-2	TRBD1	NA	TRBV5-1	CASSLQGDGYTF	TGCGCCAGCAGCTTACAGGGGGATGGCTACACCTTC
TRBJ1-5	NA	NA	TRBV7-2	CASSLDSEPYQPQHF	TGTGCCAGCAGCTTGGACAGCGAACCTTATCAGCCCCAGCATTTT
TRBJ2-5	NA	NA	TRBV7-9	CASSFVWTDQETQYF	TGTGCCAGCAGCTTTGTTTGGACCGATCAAGAGACCCAGTACTTC
TRBJ2-3	TRBD2	NA	TRBV5-1	CASSLGLAGVVDTQYF	TGCGCCAGCAGCCTAGGACTAGCGGGAGTTGTAGATACGCAGTATTTT
TRBJ2-5	NA	NA	TRBV27	CASSLEGETQYF	TGTGCCAGCAGTTTAGAAGGGGAGACCCAGTACTTC